Shown below are 32 T cell receptor beta chains from a single sample sequenced in a study of T-cell reconstitution after alpha-beta-depleted transplantation in children. The authors prepared the TCRbeta library with unique molecular identifiers. TCRdb reanalysed the PCR reads using MiXCR and keeps one entry per CDR3 protein. The table includes about 300,000 distinct CDR3 sequences, around 10% detected once. Sample: PBMCs, taken before TCRalphabeta/CD19-depleted stem cell transplant. Every receptor here comes from a boy in the first two years of life with acute myeloid leukemia, due to receive a stem cell transplant.

As for this clonotype: A much more abundant neighbour one base away suggests this may be a read error. J is TRBJ1-5 and V is TRBV5-1; 10 positions agree with TRBD1. The CDR3 contains 14 residues. Germline CDR1 and CDR2: SGHRS and YFSETQ. CDR3 nucleotide sequence: TGCGACAGCAGCTTAGGGACAGGGGCACAGCCCCAGCATTTT. Translation: CDSSLGTGAQPQHF.

Worth noting for this clonotype: This could be a read error, since a much larger clone is one nucleotide away. The chain recombines TRBV6-2 or TRBV6-3 with TRBJ2-7; maybe TRBD2 (6 bases). Trimming took 4 bases from V and 3 from J, leaving 10 bases between them. Per germline, CDR1 MNHEY and CDR2 SVGEGT. The CDR3 spans 13 residues. The CDR3 region has the DNA TGTGCCAGCAGTTGGACTACCGGCTACGAGCAGTACTTC. This sequence encodes CASSWTTGYEQYF.

This clonotype showed up just a few times. This sequence joins TRBV12-3 or TRBV12-4 and TRBJ2-4; 9 bases map to TRBD2. CDR3 length: 15 residues. V dropped 5 bases and J dropped 9; count of bases not matched to a gene: 11. The CDR3 here is CASSPYSGSTGIQYF. In DNA, the CDR3 is TGTGCCAGCAGTCCGTATAGCGGGAGCACGGGCATTCAGTACTTC.

In its sample, this clonotype was seen once. The chain joins TRBV27 to TRBJ2-1; 8 bases are shared with TRBD1. The ends lost 5 bases at V and 2 bases at J; junction bases unmatched: 5. This CDR3 region has 15 residues. Per the germline V gene, CDR1 is MNHEY and CDR2 is SMNVEV (reference sequence). The CDR3 here is CASSPGQVPYNEQFF. CDR3 bases: TGTGCCAGCAGTCCGGGACAGGTTCCCTACAATGAGCAGTTCTTC.

Many counts were recorded for this clonotype. The junction differs from germline at one of its ends, possibly a read error. The gene calls are TRBV27 and TRBJ2-5; 8 bases map to TRBD1. CDR3 length: 15 residues. Germline CDR1 MNHEY, CDR2 SMNVEV (reference sequence). CDR3 sequence: CASSRRGLLTETHYF. The CDR3 DNA follows: TGTGCCAGCAGTCGCAGGGGGCTCCTGACAGAGACCCATTACTTC.

In its sample, this clonotype was seen a few times. The rearrangement uses TRBV24-1 and TRBJ1-2, with TRBD1 identical over 10 bases. The CDR3 sequence is 16 residues long. Germline V gives CDR1 KGHDR, CDR2 SFDVKD. The J segment lost 6 bases and the V segment lost 2 bases, leaving 8 bases of the junction unmatched. The CDR3 bases are TGTGCCACCAGTGATTCCTGGGACAGGGGTAAGGATGGCTACACCTTC. This gives the protein CATSDSWDRGKDGYTF.

The sample holds many counts of this clonotype. The CDR3 sequence: CASSSPPENTEAFF. CDR3 sequence (DNA): TGTGCCAGCAGTTCCCCCCCTGAGAACACTGAAGCTTTCTTT. V is TRBV28 and J is TRBJ1-1; D gene uncertain. The germline V and J ends were trimmed by 4 bases and 1 base, with 10 bases remaining between them. The CDR3 contains 14 residues. CDR1 MDHEN and CDR2 SYDVKM come from the germline V gene. Complete variable domain (other parts from reference TRBV28 and TRBJ1-1): DVKVTQSSRYLVKRTGEKVFLECVQDMDHENMFWYRQDPGLGLRLIYFSYDVKMKEKGDIPEGYSVSREKKERFSLILESASTNQTSMYLCASSSPPENTEAFFGQGTRLTVV.

There are many counts of this clonotype. This chain uses TRBV10-3 with TRBJ2-7; tentative D call: TRBD2 (7 bases). CDR3 length equals 16 residues. The V and J ends lost 3 bases and 2 bases respectively, with 17 bases between them. Germline V gives CDR1 ENHRY, CDR2 SYGVKD. The CDR3 region is CAISDRRGGSAYEQYF. CDR3 bases: TGTGCCATCAGTGATAGGAGGGGGGGCTCCGCCTACGAGCAGTACTTC.

There are a few counts of this clonotype. V is TRBV25-1 and J is TRBJ2-6, with D possibly being TRBD2 (5 bases). The CDR3 has 14 amino acids. Germline V gives CDR1 MGHDK, CDR2 SYGVNS. V was clipped by 7 bases and J by 4 bases, with 11 bases between them. The CDR3 nucleotides read TGTGCCAGCAATTCCGGGGTCGGGGCCAACGTCCTGACTTTC. This gives the protein CASNSGVGANVLTF.

This clonotype was recorded at least ten times. Its ends do not fully match the called genes, so a read error is possible. The chain employs TRBV6-6 and TRBJ2-3, with 7 bases lining up with TRBD2. CDR1 and CDR2 (germline): MNHNY, SVGAGI (reference sequence). The CDR3 contains 12 residues. The CDR3: CASSYGGGTMNF. The CDR3 DNA reads TGTGCCAGCAGTTACGGGGGGGGGACGATGAATTTT.

This clonotype was detected many times. The chain employs TRBV29-1 and TRBJ2-7; D remains ambiguous. Germline V gene data show CDR1 as SQVTM and CDR2 as ANQGSEA. V was shortened by 8 bases and J by 3 bases, with 14 bases between the two germline ends. There are 12 residues in the CDR3. CDR3 nucleotide sequence: TGCAGCTTCCGTCCAGGAAACTACGAGCAGTACTTC. Its translation: CSFRPGNYEQYF.

The chain uses TRBV5-1 and TRBJ2-7; 8 positions match TRBD1. This CDR3 contains 14 residues. Losses at the gene ends were 3 bases for V and 5 bases for J; bases not matched to a gene: 7. Germline CDR1 and CDR2: SGHRS and YFSETQ. The CDR3 protein is CASSSGQGWDEQYF. CDR3 DNA: TGCGCCAGCAGCTCCGGACAGGGTTGGGACGAGCAGTACTTC.

This clonotype came up a few times. This chain joins TRBV9 and TRBJ2-6, with D uncertain. V gave up 2 bases and J gave up 0 bases, with 6 bases separating them. The CDR3 length is 15 residues. CDR1 is SGDLS, CDR2 YYNGEE, per germline. CDR3 coding DNA: TGTGCCAGCAGCGTCAGGCTCTCTGGGGCCAACGTCCTGACTTTC. Translation: CASSVRLSGANVLTF.

This clonotype was observed at least ten times. DNA for the CDR3: TGCAGCGTTGAGGGGAGATTGAACACTGAAGCTTTCTTT. This encodes CSVEGRLNTEAFF. This chain connects TRBV29-1 to TRBJ1-1; no reliable D call. Germline CDR1 reads SQVTM; CDR2 reads ANQGSEA. The CDR3 length is 13 residues. V was shortened by 3 bases and J by 0 bases, with 8 bases between the two germline ends.

Details on this clonotype: One base away lies a much larger clone, so this may be a sequencing read error. The chain couples TRBV12-3 or TRBV12-4 to TRBJ1-2; 8 bases align to TRBD1. This CDR3 is 14 amino acids long. V was pared by 4 bases and J by 4 bases, with 5 bases of the junction left unmatched. The CDR3 loop reads CASSSAGGTYGYTF. The CDR3 DNA sequence: TGTGCCAGCAGTTCCGCAGGGGGCACCTATGGCTACACCTTC.

This clonotype was recorded at least ten times. This rearrangement joins TRBV12-3 or TRBV12-4 to TRBJ2-7; TRBD2 matches 15 bases. This CDR3 has 17 amino acids. The ends lost 2 bases at V and 5 bases at J; junction bases unmatched: 7. The CDR3 loop reads CASSLRTSGRAPNEQYF. CDR3 nucleotides: TGTGCCAGCAGTTTAAGGACTAGCGGGAGGGCCCCCAACGAGCAGTACTTC.

The table lists this clonotype with a count of one. A read error may explain this, as a much larger clone is one base away. The chain links TRBV27 to TRBJ2-2, with TRBD1 identical over 10 bases. CDR3 size: 16 residues. CDR1 and CDR2 (germline): MNHEY, SMNVEV (reference sequence). In DNA form, the CDR3 reads TGTGCCGGCAGTTTAGTGGGGACAGGGGATGGCGGGGAGCTGTTTTTT. Translating it yields CAGSLVGTGDGGELFF.

This clonotype has a count of ten or more. The V and J genes are TRBV6-5 and TRBJ1-1; 8 nucleotides agree with TRBD1. The CDR3 extends over 13 amino acids. V lost 6 bases, J lost 6 bases, and 6 bases stayed unmatched. Germline CDR1 is MNHEY and CDR2 is SVGAGI. This CDR3 reads CASSFGQGAEAFF. The CDR3 region has the DNA TGTGCCAGCAGCTTTGGACAGGGCGCTGAAGCTTTCTTT.

Of note for this clonotype: A much bigger clone sits one base away, suggesting this may be a read error. The chain is built from TRBV11-2 and TRBJ1-4; TRBD1 aligns across 8 bases. The CDR3 loop spans 17 amino acids. The V gene's germline CDR1 is SGHAT and CDR2 FQNNGV. CDR3 coding DNA: TGTGCCGGCAGCTTAAGGGGAGGACAGGGCGGTGGAGAAAAACTGTTTTTT. Amino acids: CAGSLRGGQGGGEKLFF.

This clonotype has just a few counts. The rearrangement joins TRBV20-1 to TRBJ1-5; unclear D gene. The CDR3 is made up of 11 amino acids. Looked up from germline, CDR1 is DFQATT and CDR2 is SNEGSKA (reference sequence). V lost 3 bases and J lost 4, with 4 bases in between. The CDR3 DNA reads TGCAGTGCTAGCCTAAATCAGCCCCAGCATTTT. It is translated as CSASLNQPQHF.

In its sample, this clonotype was seen many times. The chain carries TRBV3-1 and TRBJ2-3, with 13 bases lining up with TRBD2. CDR1 and CDR2 from the germline V gene are LGHDT and YNNKEL (reference sequence). This CDR3 contains 16 residues. After removal of 5 bases from V and 3 bases from J, the junction contained 5 bases not matched to a gene. The CDR3 sequence: CASSWTSGRGTDTQYF. The CDR3 bases are TGTGCCAGCAGCTGGACTAGCGGGAGAGGAACAGATACGCAGTATTTT.

This clonotype was observed at least ten times. The V call is TRBV20-1, the J call TRBJ2-7; TRBD2 aligns across 7 bases. Germline V CDR1 and CDR2: DFQATT, SNEGSKA (reference sequence). J gave up 4 bases and V 0 bases, and 9 bases lay outside the gene matches. The CDR3 extends over 15 amino acids. This chain's CDR3 is CSARDGASGLYEQYF. Here the CDR3 DNA reads TGCAGTGCTAGAGATGGGGCTAGCGGACTTTACGAGCAGTACTTC.

This clonotype has a handful of counts. The chain employs TRBV23-1 and TRBJ2-7; D is undetermined. TRBV23-1 is an open reading frame whose function is uncertain. There are 16 residues in the CDR3. V was clipped by 5 bases and J by 0 bases, with 17 bases between them. This chain's CDR3 is CASSSNSCPSSYEQYF. In nucleotides, the CDR3 is TGCGCCAGCAGTTCAAACTCCTGTCCCAGCTCCTACGAGCAGTACTTC.

This clonotype occurred many times. V gene TRBV7-2 combines with J gene TRBJ2-1; 7 nucleotides align to TRBD1. The germline V gene encodes CDR1 SGHTA and CDR2 FQGNSA. V lost 3 bases to trimming and J lost 4 bases; unmatched junction nucleotides: 9. The CDR3 length is 16 residues. The CDR3 loop is CASSLGDRILYNEQFF. CDR3 in DNA: TGTGCCAGCAGCTTGGGGGACAGAATCTTGTACAATGAGCAGTTCTTC.

This clonotype was seen at least ten times. J is TRBJ2-7 and V is TRBV12-3 or TRBV12-4; D is undetermined. There are 10 residues in the CDR3. Trimming removed 9 bases from V and 6 bases from J, with 9 bases in between. Here the CDR3 reads CASKGFEQYF. CDR3 nucleotides: TGTGCCAGTAAGGGCTTCGAGCAGTACTTC.

The table lists this clonotype with many counts. V gene TRBV24-1 combines with J gene TRBJ2-1; perhaps D is TRBD1 or TRBD2 (5 bases each). Trimming took 6 bases from V and 5 from J, leaving 16 bases between them. The CDR3 has 15 amino acids. Germline V gene lookup returns CDR1 KGHDR and CDR2 SFDVKD. DNA for the CDR3: TGTGCCACCAGTTGGGGGACCGTCAAGGACAATGAGCAGTTCTTC. The encoded protein is CATSWGTVKDNEQFF.

This clonotype was observed at least ten times. The rearrangement uses TRBV20-1 and TRBJ2-7, with 9 bases identical to TRBD2. CDR1 DFQATT and CDR2 SNEGSKA come from the germline V gene (reference sequence). V lost 3 bases to trimming and J lost 2 bases; unmatched junction nucleotides: 8. This CDR3 is built from 15 residues. The CDR3 coding sequence is TGCAGTGCTAGCCTCGGGACTAGCCTAACCTACGAGCAGTACTTC. The encoded protein is CSASLGTSLTYEQYF.

With respect to this clonotype: This may arise from a read error, as a much more abundant clone is one base away. The V and J genes are TRBV2 and TRBJ2-7; 11 bases line up with TRBD1. The CDR3 loop spans 13 amino acids. CDR1 is SNHLY, CDR2 FYNNEI, per germline. The CDR3 here is CVTLGQGDHEQYF. The CDR3 bases are TGTGTCACCTTGGGACAGGGGGATCACGAGCAGTACTTC. Together with reference TRBV2 and TRBJ2-7, the CDR3 gives the full variable domain: EPEVTQTPSHQVTQMGQEVILRCVPISNHLYFYWYRQILGQKVEFLVSFYNNEISEKSEIFDDQFSVERPDGSNFTLKIRSTKLEDSAMYFCVTLGQGDHEQYFGPGTRLTVT.

This clonotype was observed many times. This chain uses TRBV7-2 with TRBJ2-1; 8 bases are shared with TRBD2. CDR3 length: 15 amino acids. The germline CDR1 and CDR2 sequences are SGHTA and FQGNSA. The V segment lost 0 bases and the J segment 6 bases; nucleotides outside the gene matches: 4. The CDR3 DNA follows: TGTGCCAGCAGCTTAGCGGGACGGGGGGGCAATGAGCAGTTCTTC. This translates into CASSLAGRGGNEQFF.

This clonotype was detected many times. V is TRBV9 and J is TRBJ2-2; the D gene is possibly TRBD1 (5 bases). Germline assignment: CDR1 SGDLS and CDR2 YYNGEE. There are 15 residues in the CDR3. Trimming cost V 4 bases and J 4 bases, with 14 bases left between them. For the CDR3, the DNA is TGTGCCAGCAGCACCTTAGGGGAAATCACCGGGGAGCTGTTTTTT. Protein sequence: CASSTLGEITGELFF.

This clonotype was observed many times. V usage is TRBV9 and J usage is TRBJ2-5; 11 nucleotides align to TRBD2. The CDR3 spans 17 residues. After removal of 4 bases from V and 4 bases from J, the junction contained 12 bases not matched to a gene. Germline CDR1 SGDLS, CDR2 YYNGEE. CDR3 residues: CASSPLGLAGGIETQYF. The CDR3 DNA is TGTGCCAGCAGCCCCTTGGGGCTAGCGGGGGGTATAGAGACCCAGTACTTC.

This clonotype was recorded at least ten times. The V call is TRBV25-1, the J call TRBJ2-2; D is undetermined. The germline V gene has CDR1 MGHDK and CDR2 SYGVNS. V was cut by 10 bases and J by 7 bases, with 10 bases left in between. The CDR3 spans 11 residues. The CDR3 DNA follows: TGTGCCACCTTAGCTTACGGGGAGCTGTTTTTT. This codes for CATLAYGELFF. Using reference TRBV25-1 and TRBJ2-2 for the parts outside the CDR3, the full variable domain is EADIYQTPRYLVIGTGKKITLECSQTMGHDKMYWYQQDPGMELHLIHYSYGVNSTEKGDLSSESTVSRIRTEHFPLTLESARPSHTSQYLCATLAYGELFFGEGSRLTVL.